Shown below are 30 T cell receptor beta chains from a single sample sequenced in a study of blood T cell repertoires in COVID-19. Sequenced by immunoSEQ multiplex PCR; TCRdb stores in-frame clones only, minus some. The table records 180,000 or so clones, roughly 88% of them present only once. Specimen: PBMCs or T cells enriched from blood (not recorded which). The origin of the receptors is a woman aged 60 to 75 who had recovered from COVID-19.

This clone has only one observation. The chain joins TRBV5-1 to TRBJ1-1; D is unresolved. This CDR3 has 15 residues. V lost 0 bases, J lost 0 bases, and 9 bases lay in between. Looked up from germline, CDR1 is SGHRS and CDR2 is YFSETQ. The CDR3 DNA is TGCGCCAGCAGCTTGGCCGGGGAGGTGAACACTGAAGCTTTCTTT. As protein: CASSLAGEVNTEAFF.

The V call is TRBV5-4, the J call TRBJ2-5; weak D call: TRBD1 (6 bases). Trimming pared 0 bases from V and 1 base from J, leaving 7 bases between. The CDR3 has 14 amino acids. CDR1 and CDR2 (germline): SGHNT, YYREEE (reference sequence). CDR3 loop: CASSLGQVQETQYF. DNA for the CDR3: TGTGCCAGCAGCTTGGGACAGGTCCAAGAGACCCAGTACTTC.

The J gene is TRBJ1-1, the V gene TRBV27, with 9 bases fitting TRBD1. Germline V gene sequence: CDR1 MNHEY, CDR2 SMNVEV (reference sequence). The CDR3 contains 12 residues. V was clipped by 5 bases and J by 9 bases; unmatched bases: 4. CDR3 region: CASSPTGGKAFF. In DNA, the CDR3 is TGTGCCAGCAGTCCGACAGGGGGGAAAGCTTTCTTT.

This clone appeared a single time. The gene calls are TRBV28 and TRBJ1-6; a possible D gene is TRBD1 (5 bases). V was pared by 8 bases and J by 1 base, with 9 bases between. CDR1 and CDR2 from the germline V gene are MDHEN and SYDVKM. The CDR3 has 14 amino acids. The CDR3 is CASRGGSYNSPLHF. The CDR3 DNA follows: TGTGCCAGCCGGGGGGGGTCCTATAATTCACCCCTCCACTTT.

The V gene is TRBV4-1, the J gene TRBJ2-3; TRBD2 aligns across 12 bases. Germline CDR1 is MGHRA and CDR2 is YSYEKL. The CDR3 sequence is 15 residues long. After removal of 4 bases from V and 3 bases from J, the junction contained 2 bases not matched to a gene. Here the CDR3 reads CASSRGLAGTDTQYF. The CDR3 DNA is TGCGCCAGCAGCCGAGGACTAGCGGGGACAGATACGCAGTATTTT.

The J gene is TRBJ2-2, the V gene TRBV27; a possible D gene is TRBD2 (6 bases). In germline, CDR1 is MNHEY, CDR2 SMNVEV (reference sequence). V was trimmed by 3 bases and J by 0 bases, leaving 11 bases between them. The CDR3 extends over 16 amino acids. The CDR3 is CASSFEGTSNTGELFF. The CDR3 bases are TGTGCCAGCAGTTTCGAGGGGACTTCGAACACCGGGGAGCTGTTTTTT.

About this clone: Other nucleotide sequences in the sample specify the same CDR3. V and J are TRBV3-1 (or the pseudogene TRBV3-2) and TRBJ1-2; no clear D. The length of the CDR3 is 14 residues. Per germline, CDR1 LGHDT and CDR2 YNNKEL (reference sequence). Trimming removed 1 base at V and 4 bases at J, with 10 bases between. The CDR3 sequence is CASSQGGGGYGYTF. The CDR3, as DNA: TGTGCCAGCAGCCAAGGTGGTGGCGGCTATGGCTACACCTTC.

This chain connects TRBV7-3 to TRBJ1-4; D possibly corresponds to TRBD1 (5 bases). The germline gives CDR1 SGHTA, CDR2 FQGTGA. Trimming took 0 bases from V and 8 from J, leaving 13 bases between them. The CDR3 totals 15 residues. The CDR3 here is CASSLTGGWMEKLFF. The CDR3 nucleotides read TGTGCCAGCAGCTTAACGGGGGGATGGATGGAAAAACTGTTTTTT.

The J gene is TRBJ1-4, the V gene TRBV5-4, with D perhaps matching TRBD1 (5 bases). The germline V gene has CDR1 SGHNT and CDR2 YYREEE (reference sequence). The CDR3 has 14 amino acids. The V end lost 2 bases, the J end lost 2 bases, and 7 bases lay between the germline ends. CDR3 DNA sequence: TGTGCCAGCAGCTTCCGGGGGACTAATGAAAAACTGTTTTTT. Its translation is CASSFRGTNEKLFF.

This clone came up once. V is TRBV19 and J is TRBJ2-1; D may be TRBD2 (5 bases). Per germline, CDR1 LNHDA and CDR2 SQIVND (reference sequence). Between the trimmed V and J ends, which lost 2 bases and 7 bases, there was a span of 21 bases. The length of the CDR3 is 17 residues. The CDR3, as DNA: TGTGCCAGTAGTATATTAGTCTTTGCGGGTGGTGTAAATGAGCAGTTCTTC. Translated, it gives CASSILVFAGGVNEQFF.

The V and J genes are TRBV5-1 and TRBJ1-1; TRBD1 is a possible D gene (6 bases). CDR1 and CDR2 (germline): SGHRS, YFSETQ. This CDR3 comprises 15 residues. The V end lost 0 bases, the J end lost 1 base, and 10 bases lay between the germline ends. CDR3 DNA: TGCGCCAGCAGCTTGGCGGGCAGGGGGAACACTGAAGCTTTCTTT. Amino acid sequence: CASSLAGRGNTEAFF.

This clone was found a few times. The chain carries TRBV11-2 and TRBJ2-1; 10 bases map to TRBD2. The CDR3 covers 17 residues. The germline V gene has CDR1 SGHAT and CDR2 FQNNGV. Trimming took 2 bases from V and 9 from J; bases not matched to a gene: 13. This CDR3 reads CASSLLKAGGPSGEQFF. CDR3 coding DNA: TGTGCCAGCAGCTTACTAAAAGCGGGAGGGCCATCGGGTGAGCAGTTCTTC.

The V call is TRBV6-5, the J call TRBJ1-1, with a tentative D call TRBD1 (5 bases). The CDR3 contains 13 residues. The V end lost 9 bases, the J end lost 0 bases, and 11 bases lay between the germline ends. Germline CDR1 reads MNHEY; CDR2 reads SVGAGI. The CDR3 coding sequence is TGTGCCAGTGCCTCCAGGGTGAACACTGAAGCTTTCTTT. The encoded protein is CASASRVNTEAFF.

The CDR3 sequence is CASKGGGRESGNTIYF. The DNA for the CDR3 is TGTGCCAGCAAGGGCGGGGGACGGGAGTCTGGAAACACCATATATTTT. This chain links TRBV7-6 with TRBJ1-3; possibly TRBD1 for D (5 bases). This CDR3 region has 16 residues. CDR1 and CDR2 from the germline V gene are SGHVS and FNYEAQ. Trimming shortened V by 7 bases and J by 1 base, and 17 bases separated the two germline ends.

The chain joins TRBV16 to TRBJ1-2; maybe TRBD1 (6 bases). The length of the CDR3 is 15 residues. V lost 0 bases to trimming and J lost 8 bases, with 16 bases between them. Germline V gene sequence: CDR1 KGHSY, CDR2 FQNENV. The CDR3 sequence: CASSQSGNRVGGYTF. The CDR3 nucleotides read TGTGCCAGCAGCCAATCGGGGAACAGGGTAGGCGGCTACACCTTC.

This clone came up a few times. This chain connects TRBV28 to TRBJ2-3; 10 nucleotides agree with TRBD1. The CDR3 has 21 residues. CDR1 and CDR2 (germline): MDHEN, SYDVKM. The V gene end was trimmed by 2 bases and the J gene end by 2 bases; junction bases not matched to a gene: 19. This CDR3 reads CASSLGVPGTGASPSTDTQYF. The CDR3, as DNA: TGTGCCAGCAGTTTAGGAGTGCCCGGGACAGGGGCCTCCCCCTCCACAGATACGCAGTATTTT.

This clone appeared a single time. The chain carries TRBV6-5 and TRBJ1-5; TRBD1 matches at 7 bases. This CDR3 region has 15 residues. Losses at the gene ends were 7 bases for V and 1 base for J; bases not matched to a gene: 7. CDR1 is MNHEY and CDR2 is SVGAGI in the germline V gene. The CDR3 bases are TGTGCCAGCACGACGGGACAGAAAAGCAATCAGCCCCAGCATTTT. It specifies CASTTGQKSNQPQHF.

The chain links TRBV19 to TRBJ1-5, with a tentative D call TRBD1 (5 bases). The CDR3 totals 14 residues. Deletions cut 8 bases from V and 5 bases from J, with 16 bases between. Germline assignment: CDR1 LNHDA and CDR2 SQIVND (reference sequence). Written as DNA, the CDR3 is TGTGCCAGTGAGCGGGGGTGGCCCTATCAGCCCCAGCATTTT. The encoded protein is CASERGWPYQPQHF.

The chain employs TRBV5-8 and TRBJ1-5; D possibly corresponds to TRBD1 (6 bases). Deletions cut 4 bases from V and 0 bases from J, with 11 bases between. From germline, CDR1 is SGHTS and CDR2 YDEGEE. The CDR3 extends over 15 amino acids. The CDR3 DNA reads TGTGCCAGCAGCATCACAGGGTATAGCAATCAGCCCCAGCATTTT. Translation: CASSITGYSNQPQHF.

This clone was detected a few times. This chain joins TRBV21-1 and TRBJ1-2; the table calls TRBD1, which could not be checked here. TRBV21-1 is a documented pseudogene. The CDR3 contains 14 residues. The CDR3 reads CASSKEGGPYGYTF. The CDR3 nucleotides read TGTGCCAGCAGCAAAGAAGGGGGTCCCTATGGCTACACCTTC.

The chain employs TRBV7-9 and TRBJ1-2; 11 bases fit TRBD1. This CDR3 comprises 16 residues. Trimming removed 3 bases from V and 3 bases from J; junction bases left unmatched: 6. Per the germline V gene, CDR1 is SEHNR and CDR2 is FQNEAQ (reference sequence). The CDR3 nucleotides read TGTGCCAGCAGCTTGGGACAGGGGGACCGCTACTATGGCTACACCTTC. Encoded protein: CASSLGQGDRYYGYTF.

The genes are TRBV6-5 and TRBJ2-5; no clear D gene. The length of the CDR3 is 15 residues. Trimming left V 3 bases short and J 0 bases short, with 11 bases between. The germline CDR1 and CDR2 sequences are MNHEY and SVGAGI. CDR3 sequence: CASSYSERYQETQYF. The CDR3 DNA follows: TGTGCCAGCAGTTATTCCGAACGGTACCAAGAGACCCAGTACTTC.

The V and J genes are TRBV28 and TRBJ1-1; D gene ambiguous. V was clipped by 6 bases and J by 3 bases, with 5 bases between them. The CDR3 runs to 11 residues. Germline values: CDR1 MDHEN, CDR2 SYDVKM. Written as DNA, the CDR3 is TGTGCCAGCAGCCTCCACACTGAAGCTTTCTTT. Its translation: CASSLHTEAFF.

Turning to this clone: Additional DNA sequences in this sample encode the identical CDR3. The chain employs TRBV5-1 and TRBJ1-1; D is undetermined. V was cut by 4 bases and J by 1 base, with 11 bases left in between. The V gene's germline CDR1 is SGHRS and CDR2 YFSETQ. This CDR3 has 14 amino acids. CDR3 amino acids: CASSPTGENTEAFF. The CDR3 DNA reads TGCGCCAGCAGCCCGACCGGGGAGAACACTGAAGCTTTCTTT. Using reference TRBV5-1 and TRBJ1-1 for the parts outside the CDR3, the full variable domain is KAGVTQTPRYLIKTRGQQVTLSCSPISGHRSVSWYQQTPGQGLQFLFEYFSETQRNKGNFPGRFSGRQFSNSRSEMNVSTLELGDSALYLCASSPTGENTEAFFGQGTRLTVV.

V usage is TRBV5-1 and J usage is TRBJ2-5; 9 nucleotides line up with TRBD2. The CDR3 is made up of 15 amino acids. V was clipped by 4 bases and J by 1 base; unmatched bases: 5. The germline V gene has CDR1 SGHRS and CDR2 YFSETQ. The chain's CDR3 is CASSALTSGQETQYF. In DNA form, the CDR3 reads TGCGCCAGCAGCGCGCTGACTAGCGGCCAAGAGACCCAGTACTTC.

The V gene is TRBV27, the J gene TRBJ1-4, with 7 nucleotides matching TRBD1. Germline CDR1 and CDR2: MNHEY and SMNVEV (reference sequence). There are 15 residues in the CDR3. The trim removed 5 bases at V and 6 bases at J, leaving 9 bases unmatched. The CDR3 region is CASSPQGGGDEKLFF. The CDR3 nucleotides are TGTGCCAGCAGTCCCCAGGGGGGCGGGGATGAAAAACTGTTTTTT.

The rearrangement uses TRBV27 and TRBJ2-4; no reliable D call. This CDR3 has 13 residues. Germline loops: CDR1 MNHEY, CDR2 SMNVEV (reference sequence). Between the trimmed V and J ends, which lost 6 bases and 4 bases, there was a span of 10 bases. The CDR3 DNA follows: TGTGCCAGCAGACTGAACAGAAAAAACATTCAGTACTTC. Translating gives CASRLNRKNIQYF.

This clone occurred a few times. This sequence joins TRBV6-1 and TRBJ2-2; D may be TRBD1 (5 bases). Trimming removed 2 bases at V and 0 bases at J, with 10 bases between. CDR3 length equals 16 residues. Per the germline V gene, CDR1 is MNHNS and CDR2 is SASEGT. CDR3 coding DNA: TGTGCCAGCAGTGAACAGGGAATAGCGAACACCGGGGAGCTGTTTTTT. Amino acid sequence: CASSEQGIANTGELFF.

The CDR3 sequence is CASSSGTGGIGELFF. For the CDR3, the DNA is TGTGCCAGCAGCTCCGGGACAGGGGGGATCGGGGAGCTGTTTTTT. This sequence joins TRBV7-8 and TRBJ2-2, with 11 nucleotides matching TRBD1. There are 15 residues in the CDR3. Germline V gene sequence: CDR1 SGHVS, CDR2 FQNEAQ. J lost 7 bases, V lost 4 bases, and 5 bases had no gene match.

J is TRBJ2-3 and V is TRBV2, with 10 bases aligning to TRBD1. CDR3 size: 16 residues. The germline V gene has CDR1 SNHLY and CDR2 FYNNEI. The trim removed 6 bases at V and 3 bases at J, leaving 9 bases unmatched. The CDR3 region is CASSFGGTGVTDTQYF. CDR3 coding DNA: TGTGCCAGCAGCTTTGGGGGGACAGGGGTAACAGATACGCAGTATTTT. Supplemented by reference TRBV2 and TRBJ2-3, the full variable domain reads EPEVTQTPSHQVTQMGQEVILRCVPISNHLYFYWYRQILGQKVEFLVSFYNNEISEKSEIFDDQFSVERPDGSNFTLKIRSTKLEDSAMYFCASSFGGTGVTDTQYFGPGTRLTVL.